This note documents a single T cell receptor (beta chain) sequence. This entry belongs to a study of blood T cell repertoires in COVID-19. Each participant's cohort was designated according to participant-reported clinical history. Two negative PCRs, clearance, or symptom resolution were required of recovered Cohort 3 donors. CDR1 is LNHDA, CDR2 SQIVND, per germline (reference sequence). Trimming stripped 3 bases from V and 1 base from J, with 16 bases between. The CDR3 contains 17 residues. Sequencing was performed with immunoSEQ multiplex PCR; in TCRdb, only in-frame clones are kept and a portion is missing. The sample lists fewer than 300,000 clones, around 90% occurring once.

The chain recombines TRBV19 with TRBJ1-5; D may be TRBD1 (6 bases). The TCR sequence derives from a woman between 25 and 40 years old who had recovered from COVID-19. What was sequenced was PBMCs or T cells enriched from blood (not recorded which). CDR3 loop: CASSMRGARVSNQPQHF. DNA of the CDR3: TGTGCCAGTAGTATGCGGGGGGCGCGGGTAAGCAATCAGCCCCAGCATTTT. The variable domain in full, completed from reference TRBV19 and TRBJ1-5, reads DGGITQSPKYLFRKEGQNVTLSCEQNLNHDAMYWYRQDPGQGLRLIYYSQIVNDFQKGDIAEGYSVSREKKESFPLTVTSAQKNPTAFYLCASSMRGARVSNQPQHFGDGTRLSIL.